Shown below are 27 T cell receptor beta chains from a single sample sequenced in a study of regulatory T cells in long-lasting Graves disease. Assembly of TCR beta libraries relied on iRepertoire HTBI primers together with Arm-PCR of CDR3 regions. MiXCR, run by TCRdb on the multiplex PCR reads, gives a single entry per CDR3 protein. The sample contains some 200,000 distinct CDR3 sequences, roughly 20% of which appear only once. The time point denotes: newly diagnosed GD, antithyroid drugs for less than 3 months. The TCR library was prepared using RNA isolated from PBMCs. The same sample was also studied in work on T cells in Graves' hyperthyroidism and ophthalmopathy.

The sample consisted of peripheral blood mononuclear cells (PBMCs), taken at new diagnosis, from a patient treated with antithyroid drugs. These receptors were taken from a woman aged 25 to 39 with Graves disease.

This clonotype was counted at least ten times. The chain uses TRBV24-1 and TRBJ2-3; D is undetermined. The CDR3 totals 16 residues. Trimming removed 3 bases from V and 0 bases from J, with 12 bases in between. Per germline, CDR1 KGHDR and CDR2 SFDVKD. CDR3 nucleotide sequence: TGTGCCACCAGTGATACTTCGCACTTAAGCACAGATACGCAGTATTTT. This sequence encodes CATSDTSHLSTDTQYF.

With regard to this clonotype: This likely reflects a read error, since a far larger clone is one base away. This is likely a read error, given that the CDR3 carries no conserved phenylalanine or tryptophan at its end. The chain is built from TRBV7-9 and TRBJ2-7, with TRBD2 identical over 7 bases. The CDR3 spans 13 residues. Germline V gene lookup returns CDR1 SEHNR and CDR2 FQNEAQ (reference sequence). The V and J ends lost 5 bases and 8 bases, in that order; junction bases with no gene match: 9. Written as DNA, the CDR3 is TGTGCCAGCAGCCCGCGACTAGCTCGACAGCAGTACTTG. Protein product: CASSPRLARQQYL.

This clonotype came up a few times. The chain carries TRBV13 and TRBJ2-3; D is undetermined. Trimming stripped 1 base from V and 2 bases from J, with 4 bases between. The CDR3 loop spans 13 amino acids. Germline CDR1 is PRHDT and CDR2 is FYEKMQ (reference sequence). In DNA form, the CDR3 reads TGTGCCAGCAGCTTAGAATTCACAGATACGCAGTATTTT. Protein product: CASSLEFTDTQYF. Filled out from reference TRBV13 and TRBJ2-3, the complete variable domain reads AAGVIQSPRHLIKEKRETATLKCYPIPRHDTVYWYQQGPGQDPQFLISFYEKMQSDKGSIPDRFSAQQFSDYHSELNMSSLELGDSALYFCASSLEFTDTQYFGPGTRLTVL.

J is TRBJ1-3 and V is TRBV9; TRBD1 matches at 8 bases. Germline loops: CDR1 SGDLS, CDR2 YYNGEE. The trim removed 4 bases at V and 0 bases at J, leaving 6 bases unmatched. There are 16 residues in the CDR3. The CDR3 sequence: CASSSHRGGSGNTIYF. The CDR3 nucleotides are TGTGCCAGCAGCTCGCACAGGGGGGGCTCTGGAAACACCATATATTTT.

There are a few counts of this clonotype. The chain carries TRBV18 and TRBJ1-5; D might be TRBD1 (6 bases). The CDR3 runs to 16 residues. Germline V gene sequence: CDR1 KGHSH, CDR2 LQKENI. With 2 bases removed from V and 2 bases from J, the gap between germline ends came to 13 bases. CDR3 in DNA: TGTGCCAGCTCACCAGGGGGGGCGATTCGCAATCAGCCCCAGCATTTT. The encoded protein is CASSPGGAIRNQPQHF.

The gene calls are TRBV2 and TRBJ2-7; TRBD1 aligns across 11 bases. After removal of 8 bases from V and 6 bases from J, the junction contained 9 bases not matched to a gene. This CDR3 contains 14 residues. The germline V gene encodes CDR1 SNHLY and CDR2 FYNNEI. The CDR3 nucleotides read TGTGCCAGCTCCGGGGCGGGGACAGGGGGCGAGCAGTACTTC. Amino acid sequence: CASSGAGTGGEQYF.

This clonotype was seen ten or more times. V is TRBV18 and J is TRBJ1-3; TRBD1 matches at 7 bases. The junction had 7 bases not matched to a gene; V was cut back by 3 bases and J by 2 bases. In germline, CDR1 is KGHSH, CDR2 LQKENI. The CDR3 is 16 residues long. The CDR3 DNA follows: TGTGCCAGCTCACCGAGGGACAGAATCACTGGAAACACCATATATTTT. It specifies CASSPRDRITGNTIYF.

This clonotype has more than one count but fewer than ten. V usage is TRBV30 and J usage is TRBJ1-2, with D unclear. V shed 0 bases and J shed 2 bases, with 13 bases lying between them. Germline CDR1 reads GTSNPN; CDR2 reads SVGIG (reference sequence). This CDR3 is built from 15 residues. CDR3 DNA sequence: TGTGCCTGGAGTGTACGTCCGGGAGCAAACTATGGCTACACCTTC. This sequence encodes CAWSVRPGANYGYTF.

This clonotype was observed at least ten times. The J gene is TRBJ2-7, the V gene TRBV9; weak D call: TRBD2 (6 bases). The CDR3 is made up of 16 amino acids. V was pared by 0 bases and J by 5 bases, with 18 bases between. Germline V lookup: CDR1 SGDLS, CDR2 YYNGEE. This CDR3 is CASSVGLGGMKNEQYF. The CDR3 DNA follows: TGTGCCAGCAGCGTAGGGCTAGGAGGGATGAAAAACGAGCAGTACTTC.

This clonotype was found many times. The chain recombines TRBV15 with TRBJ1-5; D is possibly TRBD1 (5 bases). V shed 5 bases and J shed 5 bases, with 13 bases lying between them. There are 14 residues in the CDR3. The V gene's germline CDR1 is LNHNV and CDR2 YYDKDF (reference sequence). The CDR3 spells CATSGGRTDQPQHF. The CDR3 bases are TGTGCCACCAGCGGGGGACGGACCGATCAGCCCCAGCATTTT.

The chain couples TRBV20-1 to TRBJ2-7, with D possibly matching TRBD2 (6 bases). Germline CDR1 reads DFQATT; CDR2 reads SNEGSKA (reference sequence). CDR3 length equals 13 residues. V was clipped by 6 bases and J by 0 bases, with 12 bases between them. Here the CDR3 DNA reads TGCAGTGCGTGGGACGGGAGCTCCTACGAGCAGTACTTC. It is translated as CSAWDGSSYEQYF.

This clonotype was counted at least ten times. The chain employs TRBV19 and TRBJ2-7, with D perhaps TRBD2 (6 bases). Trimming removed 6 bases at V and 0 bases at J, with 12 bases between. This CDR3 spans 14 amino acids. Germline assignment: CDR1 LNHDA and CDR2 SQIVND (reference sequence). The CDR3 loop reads CASREGRDSYEQYF. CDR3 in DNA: TGTGCCAGTAGGGAGGGAAGGGACTCCTACGAGCAGTACTTC.

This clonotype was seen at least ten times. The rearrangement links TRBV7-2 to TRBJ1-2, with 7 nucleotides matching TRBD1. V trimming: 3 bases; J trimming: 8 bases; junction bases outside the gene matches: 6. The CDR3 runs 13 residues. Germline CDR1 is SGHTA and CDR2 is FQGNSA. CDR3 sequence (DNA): TGTGCCAGCAGCTTTGACAGGGCAAGCGGCTACACCTTC. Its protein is CASSFDRASGYTF.

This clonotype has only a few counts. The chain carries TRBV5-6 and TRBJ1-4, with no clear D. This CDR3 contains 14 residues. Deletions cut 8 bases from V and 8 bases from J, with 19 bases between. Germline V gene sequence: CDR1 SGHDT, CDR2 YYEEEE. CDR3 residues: CASSKEGRFEKLFF. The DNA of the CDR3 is TGTGCCAGTTCGAAGGAAGGTCGATTCGAAAAACTGTTTTTT.

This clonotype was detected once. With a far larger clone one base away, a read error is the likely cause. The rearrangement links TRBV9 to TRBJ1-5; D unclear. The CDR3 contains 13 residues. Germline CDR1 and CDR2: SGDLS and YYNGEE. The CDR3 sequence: CGSSFAGRQPQHF. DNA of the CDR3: TGTGGCAGCAGTTTTGCGGGCCGTCAGCCCCAGCATTTT.

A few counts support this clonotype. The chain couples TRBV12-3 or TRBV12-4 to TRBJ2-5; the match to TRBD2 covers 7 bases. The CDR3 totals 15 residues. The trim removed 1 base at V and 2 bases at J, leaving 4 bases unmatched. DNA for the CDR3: TGTGCCAGCAGTTTAGGGGACTACAGACAAGAGACCCAGTACTTC. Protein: CASSLGDYRQETQYF.

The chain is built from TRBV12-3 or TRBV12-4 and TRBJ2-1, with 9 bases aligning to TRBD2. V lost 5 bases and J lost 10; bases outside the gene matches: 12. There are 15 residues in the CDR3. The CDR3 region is CASSRSLAGIVEQFF. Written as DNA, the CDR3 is TGTGCCAGCAGTAGGTCTCTAGCGGGAATCGTGGAGCAGTTCTTC.

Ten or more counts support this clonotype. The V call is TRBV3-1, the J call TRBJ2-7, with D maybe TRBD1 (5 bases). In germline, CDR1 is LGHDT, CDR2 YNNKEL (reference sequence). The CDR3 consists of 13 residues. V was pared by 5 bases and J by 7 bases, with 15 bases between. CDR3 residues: CASSSREIGEQYF. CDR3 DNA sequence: TGTGCCAGCAGCTCCAGGGAAATAGGGGAGCAGTACTTC.

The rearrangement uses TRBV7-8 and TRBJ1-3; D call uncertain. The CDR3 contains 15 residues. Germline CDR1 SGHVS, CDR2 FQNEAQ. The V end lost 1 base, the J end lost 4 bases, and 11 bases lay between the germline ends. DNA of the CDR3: TGTGCCAGCAGCTTAGTCCCTGAGATCGGAAACACCATATATTTT. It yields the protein CASSLVPEIGNTIYF. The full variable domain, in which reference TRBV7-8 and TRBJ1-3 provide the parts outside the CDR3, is GAGVSQSPRYKVAKRGQDVALRCDPISGHVSLFWYQQALGQGPEFLTYFQNEAQLDKSGLPSDRFFAERPEGSVSTLKIQRTQQEDSAVYLCASSLVPEIGNTIYFGEGSWLTVV.

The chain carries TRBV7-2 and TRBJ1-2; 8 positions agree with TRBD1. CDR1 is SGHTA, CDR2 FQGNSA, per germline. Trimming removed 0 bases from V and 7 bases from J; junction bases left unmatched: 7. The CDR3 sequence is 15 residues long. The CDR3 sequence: CASSLAITGGSGYTF. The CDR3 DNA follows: TGTGCCAGCAGCTTAGCAATCACAGGGGGAAGTGGCTACACCTTC.

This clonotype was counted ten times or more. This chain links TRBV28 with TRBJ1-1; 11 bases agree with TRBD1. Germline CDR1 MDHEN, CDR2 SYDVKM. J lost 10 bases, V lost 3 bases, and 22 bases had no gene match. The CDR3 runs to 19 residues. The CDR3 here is CASSLVSDRGLTGRFRAFF. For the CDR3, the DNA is TGTGCCAGCAGTTTGGTGTCGGACAGGGGGCTTACGGGTCGCTTTCGAGCTTTCTTT.

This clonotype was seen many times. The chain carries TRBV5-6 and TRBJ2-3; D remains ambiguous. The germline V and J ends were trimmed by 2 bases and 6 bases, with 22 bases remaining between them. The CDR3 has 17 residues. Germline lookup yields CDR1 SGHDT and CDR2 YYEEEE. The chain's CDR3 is CASSLSFGPLASDTQYF. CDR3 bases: TGTGCCAGCAGCTTAAGTTTCGGGCCCCTTGCCTCCGATACGCAGTATTTT.

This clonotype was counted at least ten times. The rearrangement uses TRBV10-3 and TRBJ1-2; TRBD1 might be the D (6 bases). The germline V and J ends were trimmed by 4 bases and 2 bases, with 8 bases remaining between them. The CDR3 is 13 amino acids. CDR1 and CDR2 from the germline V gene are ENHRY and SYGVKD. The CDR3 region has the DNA TGTGCCATCAGTGGGGGGCTAAACTATGGCTACACCTTC. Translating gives CAISGGLNYGYTF.

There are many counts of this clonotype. Written as DNA, the CDR3 is TGTGCCACCTCCGACAGGGGGCGGGGGGGGAGCAATCAGCCCCAGCATTTT. It translates to CATSDRGRGGSNQPQHF. This rearrangement joins TRBV15 to TRBJ1-5; TRBD1 matches at 10 bases. Trimming at V came to 8 bases and at J to 1 base, leaving 11 bases not matched to a gene. CDR1 and CDR2 (germline): LNHNV, YYDKDF (reference sequence). The CDR3 contains 17 residues.

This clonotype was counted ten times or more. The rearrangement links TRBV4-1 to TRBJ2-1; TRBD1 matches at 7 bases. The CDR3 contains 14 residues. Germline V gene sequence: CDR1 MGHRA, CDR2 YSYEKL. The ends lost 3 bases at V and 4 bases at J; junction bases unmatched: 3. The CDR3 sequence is CASSHPGQYNEQFF. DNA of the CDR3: TGCGCCAGCAGCCATCCGGGACAGTACAATGAGCAGTTCTTC.

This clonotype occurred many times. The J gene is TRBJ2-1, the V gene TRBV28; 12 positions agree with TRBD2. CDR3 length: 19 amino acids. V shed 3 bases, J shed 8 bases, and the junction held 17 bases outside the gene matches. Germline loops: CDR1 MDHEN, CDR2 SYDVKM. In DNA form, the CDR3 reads TGTGCCAGCAGTTTCCCTCTGACTAGCGGGGGCAAGGAGGTGGATGAGCAGTTCTTC. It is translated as CASSFPLTSGGKEVDEQFF.

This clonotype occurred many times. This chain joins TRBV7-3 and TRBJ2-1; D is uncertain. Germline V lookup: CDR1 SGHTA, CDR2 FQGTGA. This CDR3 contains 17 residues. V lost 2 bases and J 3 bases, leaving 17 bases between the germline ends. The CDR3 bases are TGTGCCAGCAGCTTATCGGCCAGTCGAGTGATCTACAATGAGCAGTTCTTC. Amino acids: CASSLSASRVIYNEQFF. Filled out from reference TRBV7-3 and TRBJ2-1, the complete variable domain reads GAGVSQTPSNKVTEKGKYVELRCDPISGHTALYWYRQSLGQGPEFLIYFQGTGAADDSGLPNDRFFAVRPEGSVSTLKIQRTERGDSAVYLCASSLSASRVIYNEQFFGPGTRLTVL.